A single sample is the source of the 11 T cell receptor beta chains below, sequenced in a study of cytomegalovirus exposure and HLA in healthy donors. A multiplex PCR was run with 60 Vbeta primers and 13 Jbeta primers. Method: immunoSEQ multiplex PCR; TCRdb's copy keeps in-frame clones and lacks some. Seen here are just over 150,000 clones, roughly 85% observed once, and the top ten hold roughly 2.2%. The sequencing sample was made of PBMCs. These receptors originate from a man aged 18 to 29 in good health and CMV-seropositive.

The chain is built from TRBV4-1 and TRBJ1-1; TRBD1 might be the D (6 bases). Germline CDR1 is MGHRA and CDR2 is YSYEKL. V dropped 2 bases and J dropped 1 base, with 11 bases sitting between them. The CDR3 runs to 15 residues. The CDR3, as DNA: TGCGCCAGCAGCCAAATGGGGGCCGAGAACACTGAAGCTTTCTTT. Its protein product is CASSQMGAENTEAFF.

This rearrangement joins TRBV6-4 to TRBJ2-7; 9 bases map to TRBD1. CDR3 length equals 16 residues. Germline V gene sequence: CDR1 MRHNA, CDR2 SNTAGT. Trimming cost V 6 bases and J 1 base; bases outside gene matches: 10. CDR3 sequence reads: CASSGITGTGSYEQYF. The DNA for the CDR3 is TGTGCCAGCAGCGGGATTACCGGGACAGGGTCCTACGAGCAGTACTTC.

The rearrangement joins TRBV2 to TRBJ2-1, with 10 bases fitting TRBD1. In germline, CDR1 is SNHLY, CDR2 FYNNEI. V was pared by 6 bases and J by 6 bases, with 5 bases of the junction left unmatched. This CDR3 region has 14 residues. CDR3 loop: CASSYRDRGNEQFF. CDR3 nucleotides: TGTGCCAGCAGCTACCGGGACAGGGGCAATGAGCAGTTCTTC. Full variable domain (remainder filled in from reference TRBV2 and TRBJ2-1): EPEVTQTPSHQVTQMGQEVILRCVPISNHLYFYWYRQILGQKVEFLVSFYNNEISEKSEIFDDQFSVERPDGSNFTLKIRSTKLEDSAMYFCASSYRDRGNEQFFGPGTRLTVL.

The rearrangement joins TRBV13 to TRBJ2-3; 14 bases line up with TRBD2. V trimming: 4 bases; J trimming: 6 bases; junction bases outside the gene matches: 9. The CDR3 sequence is 17 residues long. Germline assignment: CDR1 PRHDT and CDR2 FYEKMQ (reference sequence). The CDR3 sequence: CASSSVGLAGDEDTQYF. The CDR3 region has the DNA TGTGCCAGCAGCTCCGTGGGACTAGCGGGGGACGAGGATACGCAGTATTTT.

V usage is TRBV5-1 and J usage is TRBJ2-3, with D possibly TRBD1 on 6 matching bases. This CDR3 comprises 16 residues. V lost 5 bases to trimming and J lost 3 bases, with 19 bases between them. The V gene's germline CDR1 is SGHRS and CDR2 YFSETQ. CDR3 nucleotide sequence: TGCGCCAGCAGTTACTCGGACAGCCAGGTTACAGATACGCAGTATTTT. This gives the protein CASSYSDSQVTDTQYF.

This clone was counted a few times. The V gene is TRBV9, the J gene TRBJ1-6; 7 nucleotides agree with TRBD1. The CDR3 totals 17 residues. V shed 4 bases and J 6 bases; nucleotides not matched to a gene: 13. Germline V gene sequence: CDR1 SGDLS, CDR2 YYNGEE. Here the CDR3 reads CASSRTGRTVGNSPLHF. The CDR3 DNA is TGTGCCAGCAGCAGGACAGGCCGGACAGTCGGTAATTCACCCCTCCACTTT.

This chain links TRBV6-5 with TRBJ1-6; tentatively, D is TRBD1 (5 bases). The CDR3 spans 14 residues. Between the trimmed V and J ends, which lost 5 bases and 10 bases, there was a span of 15 bases. The germline V gene encodes CDR1 MNHEY and CDR2 SVGAGI. The CDR3 protein is CASSAGPGGSPLHF. The CDR3 bases are TGTGCCAGCAGTGCAGGTCCCGGGGGGTCACCCCTCCACTTT.

This chain connects TRBV4-3 to TRBJ1-3, with 7 nucleotides matching TRBD1. The germline CDR1 and CDR2 sequences are LGHNA and YSLEER. J was trimmed by 3 bases and V by 0 bases; bases with no gene match: 8. The CDR3 is made up of 17 amino acids. The CDR3 DNA reads TGCGCCAGCAGCCAAGATGCAAGGGGGCACGGTGGAAACACCATATATTTT. This translates into CASSQDARGHGGNTIYF.

The chain has TRBV6-1 and TRBJ2-5; D unresolved. Trimming took off 4 bases at V and 2 bases at J, with 17 bases between the two ends. CDR1 and CDR2 (germline): MNHNS, SASEGT. This CDR3 has 16 residues. CDR3 bases: TGTGCCAGCAGTGCGGTTCCTGATTTCGGTCAAGAGACCCAGTACTTC. This translates into CASSAVPDFGQETQYF.

The chain employs TRBV27 and TRBJ2-6; TRBD2 aligns across 8 bases. Trimming at V came to 1 base and at J to 2 bases, leaving 10 bases not matched to a gene. The CDR3 runs 19 residues. Germline V gene data show CDR1 as MNHEY and CDR2 as SMNVEV (reference sequence). This CDR3 reads CASSLLAGRPSPGANVLTF. As DNA, the CDR3 is TGTGCCAGCAGTTTATTAGCGGGGCGCCCCTCCCCTGGGGCCAACGTCCTGACTTTC.

The gene calls are TRBV5-1 and TRBJ1-1; 9 bases are a match to TRBD1. The germline CDR1 and CDR2 sequences are SGHRS and YFSETQ. This CDR3 is built from 12 residues. V gave up 6 bases and J gave up 9 bases; unmatched junction bases: 6. The CDR3 DNA follows: TGCGCCAGCACCCAAACAGGGGGCAAAGCTTTCTTT. The encoded protein is CASTQTGGKAFF.